This TCR beta chain comes out of a study of identifying expanded T cells in peripheral blood. A note on this clone: Its target is not known.

The germline V gene encodes CDR1 SGHTA and CDR2 FQGTGA. CDR3 length: 15 residues. With V trimmed by 5 bases and J by 9 bases, 10 bases remained unmatched. Broader study findings: Across healthy donors, higher total template counts meant significantly greater approximately 2-week count variance.

Sequencing was performed with immunoSEQ multiplex PCR; in TCRdb, only in-frame clones are kept and a portion is missing. The sample carries about 90,000 clones, approximately 83% recorded once. Sequenced input: blood. The source of this sequence is a person aged 18-70 years in good health. V is TRBV7-3 and J is TRBJ1-6; 7 bases are a match to TRBD1. CDR3 DNA: TGTGCCAGCAGCCCCCAGGGGGGAGGTGGTTCACCCCTCCACTTT. Translation: CASSPQGGGGSPLHF.